This T cell receptor (beta chain) is drawn from a study of cytomegalovirus exposure and HLA in healthy donors. The study's findings and limits: An analysis done earlier found most TCR beta V segments productive about 87% or about 30% of the time. When analyzed later, a missense DCLRE1C variant was found to be linked to TCR beta V- and J-gene trimming. When a later analysis compared HLA-associated TCR beta chains with equally common others, the HLA-associated chains turned out to be more clonally expanded and to have lower generation probabilities.

Primers: 60 Vbeta forward and 13 Jbeta reverse. Sequenced by immunoSEQ multiplex PCR; TCRdb stores in-frame clones only, minus some. The sample lists some 110,000 clones, over 65% seen once, with about 8.3% in the top ten. A remark on this clone: The antigen remains undetermined.

Germline V CDR1 and CDR2: SGHTA, FQGNSA. CDR3 length: 13 amino acids. V lost 10 bases, J lost 2 bases, and 12 bases lay in between. Sequences were obtained from PBMCs. The TCR originated in a woman between 35 and 50 years old in good health and CMV-seropositive. The chain joins TRBV7-2 to TRBJ2-1, with D perhaps matching TRBD2 (6 bases). The CDR3 spells CATRRTTYNEQFF. In DNA, the CDR3 is TGTGCCACCCGACGGACTACCTACAATGAGCAGTTCTTC. Drawing the rest from reference TRBV7-2 and TRBJ2-1, the complete variable domain is GAGVSQSPSNKVTEKGKDVELRCDPISGHTALYWYRQSLGQGLEFLIYFQGNSAPDKSGLPSDRFSAERTGGSVSTLTIQRTQQEDSAVYLCATRRTTYNEQFFGPGTRLTVL.